This T cell receptor beta chain was sequenced in a study of Graves' ophthalmopathy and Graves' hyperthyroidism. Participants with hyperthyroidism, aged 18 to 65, were newly diagnosed with under 2 months' duration. RNA transcripts were the source from which TCR beta CDR3 regions were amplified. Second-round multiplex PCR came after a first-round RT-PCR that employed HTBI primers. TCRdb re-analysed the multiplex PCR reads in MiXCR, keeping a single row per CDR3 protein. The table lists over a million distinct CDR3 sequences, about 40% of them singletons. This clonotype has more than one count but fewer than ten. Trimming took 5 bases from V and 8 from J, leaving 26 bases between them. The CDR3 is 18 amino acids. The germline gives CDR1 SGHNT, CDR2 YYREEE (reference sequence).

Sequencing was done on a sample of peripheral blood or thyroid tissue (not recorded which). This receptor was identified in an adult man with Graves' hyperthyroidism. The J gene is TRBJ1-6, the V gene TRBV5-4, with D perhaps matching TRBD1 (6 bases). CDR3 coding DNA: TGTGCCAGCAGATTAATACCGGGACACCCTGGAGGGGATTCACCCCTCCACTTT. It is translated as CASRLIPGHPGGDSPLHF.